These 10 T cell receptor beta chains share one sample of origin, sequenced in a study of shared clonotypes between healthy human individuals. Sequenced by immunoSEQ multiplex PCR; TCRdb stores in-frame clones only, minus some. The table has under 2,500,000 clones, 95% seen once; the top ten hold 0.1% to 0.15%. Source material: naive CD4+ T cells sorted from blood. Subset: CD45RA+ positively selected. Receptor source: a young man in good health.

Comment on this clone: The same CDR3 also results from other DNA sequences found in this sample. The V gene is TRBV5-1, the J gene TRBJ2-3; D perhaps matches TRBD1 (5 bases). V was pared by 2 bases and J by 5 bases, with 6 bases between. CDR3 length: 12 amino acids. Germline-derived CDR1 and CDR2 are SGHRS and YFSETQ. The CDR3 sequence: CASSLTGDTQYF. Written as DNA, the CDR3 is TGCGCCAGCAGCTTAACAGGAGATACGCAGTATTTT.

V and J are TRBV9 and TRBJ1-1; 8 bases map to TRBD1. This CDR3 region has 15 residues. J lost 0 bases, V lost 4 bases, and 5 bases had no gene match. CDR1 and CDR2 (germline): SGDLS, YYNGEE. The CDR3 loop is CASSFGQGLNTEAFF. Here the CDR3 DNA reads TGTGCCAGCAGCTTTGGACAGGGACTGAACACTGAAGCTTTCTTT.

The chain carries TRBV18 and TRBJ1-3; D is possibly TRBD1 (6 bases). Deletions cut 1 base from V and 0 bases from J, with 16 bases between. The CDR3 extends over 18 amino acids. Germline CDR1 reads KGHSH; CDR2 reads LQKENI. The CDR3 spells CASSPRQAPSSSGNTIYF. CDR3 bases: TGTGCCAGCTCACCACGACAGGCACCTTCTAGCTCTGGAAACACCATATATTTT. Full variable domain (outside the CDR3, taken from reference TRBV18 and TRBJ1-3): NAGVMQNPRHLVRRRGQEARLRCSPMKGHSHVYWYRQLPEEGLKFMVYLQKENIIDESGMPKERFSAEFPKEGPSILRIQQVVRGDSAAYFCASSPRQAPSSSGNTIYFGEGSWLTVV.

The genes are TRBV7-6 and TRBJ2-5; 8 bases are a match to TRBD1. The CDR3 extends over 14 amino acids. V shed 7 bases, J shed 4 bases, and the junction held 8 bases outside the gene matches. Germline V lookup: CDR1 SGHVS, CDR2 FNYEAQ. The CDR3 loop reads CASTLDRVGETQYF. CDR3 coding DNA: TGTGCCAGCACCTTGGACAGGGTGGGAGAGACCCAGTACTTC.

This clone was seen a single time. This rearrangement joins TRBV28 to TRBJ2-5; 8 nucleotides agree with TRBD2. Trimming removed 7 bases from V and 7 bases from J; junction bases left unmatched: 17. The CDR3 extends over 16 amino acids. Germline-derived CDR1 and CDR2 are MDHEN and SYDVKM. CDR3 coding DNA: TGTGCCAGCAACCCTAGGGGTACAGCGGGGGAAGGGACCCAGTACTTC. It translates to CASNPRGTAGEGTQYF.

V gene TRBV5-1 combines with J gene TRBJ1-4; no definite D call. Deletions cut 0 bases from V and 4 bases from J, with 4 bases between. This CDR3 contains 13 residues. The germline gives CDR1 SGHRS, CDR2 YFSETQ. CDR3 bases: TGCGCCAGCAGCTTGGACGTTAATGAAAAACTGTTTTTT. Amino acids: CASSLDVNEKLFF.

The rearrangement links TRBV19 to TRBJ2-3, with 8 bases that match TRBD1. Germline V lookup: CDR1 LNHDA, CDR2 SQIVND (reference sequence). V lost 5 bases, J lost 2 bases, and 9 bases stayed unmatched. The CDR3 sequence is 16 residues long. Here the CDR3 reads CASSSSGGRATDTQYF. In DNA, the CDR3 is TGTGCCAGTAGTTCCTCAGGGGGCAGAGCCACAGATACGCAGTATTTT.

The chain recombines TRBV10-2 with TRBJ1-2, with D possibly being TRBD1 (6 bases). Trimming took 5 bases from V and 2 from J, leaving 6 bases between them. From germline, CDR1 is WSHSY and CDR2 SAAADI. The CDR3 contains 12 residues. CDR3 region: CASSQGNYGYTF. CDR3 in DNA: TGCGCCAGCAGTCAGGGGAACTATGGCTACACCTTC.

This rearrangement joins TRBV11-3 to TRBJ2-1, with TRBD1 identical over 7 bases. This CDR3 is 13 amino acids long. The V and J ends lost 5 bases and 4 bases, in that order; junction bases with no gene match: 2. Germline values: CDR1 SGHNT, CDR2 YENEEA. DNA of the CDR3: TGTGCCAGCAGCCCCAGGGGGTACAATGAGCAGTTCTTC. Protein sequence: CASSPRGYNEQFF.

The gene calls are TRBV6-1 and TRBJ2-3, with D possibly TRBD2 on 5 matching bases. The V end lost 1 base, the J end lost 4 bases, and 18 bases lay between the germline ends. This CDR3 is built from 17 residues. CDR1 MNHNS and CDR2 SASEGT come from the germline V gene. The CDR3 sequence is CASSEELASKVADTQYF. The CDR3 nucleotides are TGTGCCAGCAGTGAAGAGTTGGCTAGCAAGGTGGCAGATACGCAGTATTTT.